This T cell receptor (beta chain) was identified during a study of blood T cell repertoires in COVID-19. Background on the study: COVID-19 samples from acute and convalescent phases originated in the United States, Italy and Spain. From T cells, B-cell-depleted T cells, or PBMCs came the material, which was cDNA or gDNA.

Original handling: Estimates of nucleated cell counts were drawn from the amplification of reference gene primers. Only in-frame clones appear in the TCRdb table, and some are missing; sequencing was by immunoSEQ multiplex PCR. The V and J calls and clone size were taken over from that table, and D and trimming were inferred from the DNA. The table records some 390,000 clones, around 84% of them present only once. This clone was counted once. Trimming left V 11 bases short and J 3 bases short, with 18 bases between. The germline V gene has CDR1 ENHRY and CDR2 SYGVKD. CDR3 length: 14 amino acids. This sequence joins TRBV10-3 and TRBJ2-3, with D perhaps TRBD1 (6 bases). This receptor was identified in a human donor in a cohort sampled during active COVID-19. The sample was peripheral blood. CDR3 sequence reads: CAVARGAVTDTQYF. DNA for the CDR3: TGTGCCGTTGCCAGGGGCGCGGTGACAGATACGCAGTATTTT.